A selection of T cell receptor beta chains follows, all from one sample in a study of shared clonotypes between healthy human individuals. Data came from immunoSEQ multiplex PCR; TCRdb stores just in-frame clones and leaves some out. The sample shows approximately 2,300,000 clones, 80% to 95% of them seen only once. The sample taken for sequencing was naive CD4+ T cells from PBMCs. These receptors all come from a man aged 18 to 30 in good health. Some clones in this sample may be carry-over from other donors' samples. CDR3s include the opening cysteine and the closing phenylalanine or tryptophan. The order of the fields is J gene, D gene, V gene, clone size, CDR3 DNA, CDR3 protein. The D gene is left open where the match is weak. Clone size is stated in some rows and not others, as once, few, many or a class when expanded.

TRBJ2-5 | - | TRBV5-1 | - | TGCGCCAGCAGCTTGGGGGGTCAGGTGAAAGAGACCCAGTACTTC | CASSLGGQVKETQYF
TRBJ1-2 | - | TRBV4-1 | - | TGCGCCAGCAGCCAAGGCGCTGGCTATGGCTACACCTTC | CASSQGAGYGYTF
TRBJ2-7 | TRBD2 | TRBV9 | once | TGTGCCAGCAGCGTCGGACCGGGACTAGCGGGAGGCGAGCAGTACTTC | CASSVGPGLAGGEQYF
TRBJ2-5 | - | TRBV4-1 | - | TGCGCCAGCAGCCAAGATATGGGGACCCAGGGTGAGACCCAGTACTTC | CASSQDMGTQGETQYF
TRBJ1-2 | - | TRBV28 | - | TGTGCCAGCAGTTTAAGGGGACCCTCTGGCTACACCTTC | CASSLRGPSGYTF
TRBJ1-3 | - | TRBV10-1 | - | TGCGCCAGTGGGGACCGCGCAGGAAACACCATATATTTT | CASGDRAGNTIYF
TRBJ1-6 | TRBD1 | TRBV15 | - | TGTGCCACCAGCAGGGGACAGGGCTCCTATAATTCACCCCTCCACTTT | CATSRGQGSYNSPLHF
TRBJ1-5 | - | TRBV28 | - | TGTGCCAGCGGGACTGGACAGAGCAATCAGCCCCAGCATTTT | CASGTGQSNQPQHF
TRBJ1-2 | - | TRBV19 | - | TGTGCCAGTAGTATCTCAGGCAGTTCTCACTATGGCTACACCTTC | CASSISGSSHYGYTF
TRBJ2-5 | - | TRBV5-1 | - | TGCGCCAGCAGCCTTCTCCGGGAAGAGACCCAGTACTTC | CASSLLREETQYF
TRBJ1-5 | TRBD1 | TRBV28 | - | TGTGCCAGCAGTCAAACCCCAGACAGGGGATACAATCAGCCCCAGCATTTT | CASSQTPDRGYNQPQHF
TRBJ1-2 | - | TRBV5-1 | - | TGCGCCAGCAGCTTGACGACCCAGGTCCCCCTTAACTTC | CASSLTTQVPLNF
TRBJ1-6 | - | TRBV29-1 | - | TGCAGCGCTCGGGGGACGTACAATTCACCCCTCCACTTT | CSARGTYNSPLHF
TRBJ2-1 | - | TRBV28 | - | TGTGCCAGCAGTTCATTGGGATATGAGCAGTTCTTC | CASSSLGYEQFF
TRBJ2-2 | - | TRBV28 | - | TGTGCCAGCAGCCCGGGGCAGAACCCCAGAGACACCGGGGAGCTGTTTTTT | CASSPGQNPRDTGELFF
TRBJ2-1 | - | TRBV7-6 | - | TGTGCCAGCAGCCCCGAGGTTGGCCCCTACAATGAGCAGTTCTTC | CASSPEVGPYNEQFF
TRBJ2-7 | TRBD1 | TRBV7-2 | - | TGTGCCAGCAGCTTCCCGGGACAGGGGAAGGAGCAGTACTTC | CASSFPGQGKEQYF
TRBJ2-4 | - | TRBV6-5 | - | TGTGCCTCCGCGGTGGGGCGGGCTCACAAAAACATTCAGTACTTC | CASAVGRAHKNIQYF
TRBJ1-4 | TRBD1 | TRBV5-4 | - | TGTGCCAGCAGCTGGGACCAGGGGGCGCGGGAAAAACTGTTTTTT | CASSWDQGAREKLFF
TRBJ2-4 | TRBD1 | TRBV28 | - | TGTGCCAGCAGCCCTATGGGCAGGGGGCAAGACATTCAGTACTTC | CASSPMGRGQDIQYF
TRBJ1-1 | - | TRBV11-2 | once | TGTGCCAGCAGCTTAGCGGGGTCGAGGGTTTCTGAAGCTTTCTTT | CASSLAGSRVSEAFF
TRBJ1-1 | - | TRBV30 | - | TGTGCCTGGAATTTAGTCGGGGGAGTATTTGGGGGAAACACTGAAGCTTTCTTT | CAWNLVGGVFGGNTEAFF
TRBJ2-7 | TRBD1 | TRBV11-2 | - | TGTGCCAGCAGCTGGTCAGGGGGTTACTACGAGCAGTACTTC | CASSWSGGYYEQYF
TRBJ2-3 | TRBD2 | TRBV10-3 | - | TGTGCCATCAGTGAGCCCCGCGGGGGTCCCGGTACGCAGTATTTT | CAISEPRGGPGTQYF
TRBJ1-2 | - | TRBV28 | - | TGTGCCAGCAGTTGGTGGCAGAATTTAGGGATCTATGGCTACACCTTC | CASSWWQNLGIYGYTF
TRBJ2-1 | TRBD1 | TRBV28 | - | TGTGCCAGCAGCACGGGACAGTTACTAAACAATGAGCAGTTCTTC | CASSTGQLLNNEQFF
TRBJ1-1 | TRBD1 | TRBV5-1 | - | TGCGCCAGCAGCTTGAGACAGGGGAAAGCTGAAGCTTTCTTT | CASSLRQGKAEAFF
TRBJ2-7 | - | TRBV5-4 | - | TGTGCCAGCAGCTTGAGGGACAAGGACCACGAGCAGTACTTC | CASSLRDKDHEQYF
TRBJ1-1 | - | TRBV5-1 | - | TGCGCCAGCAGCTCGGGAGGGGTAGGGGCTGAAGCTTTCTTT | CASSSGGVGAEAFF
TRBJ1-2 | - | TRBV10-3 | - | TGTGCCATCAGTGGGACCGGAGCTAACTATGGCTACACCTTC | CAISGTGANYGYTF
TRBJ2-5 | - | TRBV19 | - | TGTGCCAGTAGTAGTCGGGAGACCCAGTACTTC | CASSSRETQYF
TRBJ2-3 | TRBD1 | TRBV4-3 | - | TGCGCCAGCGGAAGAGGGACAGGGGGCCCAGATACGCAGTATTTT | CASGRGTGGPDTQYF